Following are 10 T cell receptor beta chains from one sample sequenced in a study of T cell responses to AZD1222 COVID-19 vaccine (dated by TCRdb to the early 2020s). In the paper's terms, the time point label means: about 28 days (+/-7) after the second vaccine dose. The library relied on the immunoSEQ multiplex PCR assay. The table comes from immuneACCESS by way of TCRdb, which keeps in-frame sequences with V and J called. Part of the clones is missing from these tables; in studies checked, under half for an unresolved V gene and the rest for unknown reasons. This sample has 120,000 or so clones in its table, and approximately 90% of those were observed once. The ten largest clones capture approximately 3.5% of the sample. The specimen was peripheral blood, collected 28 days after the second AZD1222 dose. Receptor source: an adult who received the AZD1222 COVID-19 vaccine.

This sequence joins TRBV28 and TRBJ1-4; maybe TRBD1 (5 bases). The germline V and J ends were trimmed by 6 bases and 0 bases, with 14 bases remaining between them. The CDR3 has 16 residues. From germline, CDR1 is MDHEN and CDR2 SYDVKM. The DNA for the CDR3 is TGTGCCAGCAGCCTCCCTCGACAGCCAACTAATGAAAAACTGTTTTTT. Its translation: CASSLPRQPTNEKLFF.

This rearrangement joins TRBV30 to TRBJ2-5; 9 positions match TRBD1. J lost 5 bases, V lost 5 bases, and 12 bases had no gene match. Germline V lookup: CDR1 GTSNPN, CDR2 SVGIG (reference sequence). This CDR3 comprises 15 residues. The CDR3 reads CAWEFRDRVWETQYF. The CDR3, as DNA: TGTGCCTGGGAATTCCGGGACAGGGTATGGGAGACCCAGTACTTC. Full variable domain (rest looked up from reference TRBV30 and TRBJ2-5): SQTIHQWPATLVQPVGSPLSLECTVEGTSNPNLYWYRQAAGRGLQLLFYSVGIGQISSEVPQNLSASRPQDRQFILSSKKLLLSDSGFYLCAWEFRDRVWETQYFGPGTRLLVL.

V usage is TRBV27 and J usage is TRBJ2-2, with 11 bases matching TRBD2. After removal of 7 bases from V and 6 bases from J, the junction contained 7 bases not matched to a gene. The CDR3 is 15 amino acids. The germline CDR1 and CDR2 sequences are MNHEY and SMNVEV (reference sequence). CDR3 in amino acids: CASNPLAGAAGELFF. The DNA for the CDR3 is TGTGCCAGCAACCCACTAGCGGGAGCCGCCGGGGAGCTGTTTTTT.

About this clone itself: This CDR3 is also generated by other DNA sequences in the sample. The V and J genes are TRBV5-1 and TRBJ2-2; no firm D call. This CDR3 has 13 residues. CDR1 and CDR2 from the germline V gene are SGHRS and YFSETQ. With 2 bases removed from V and 4 bases from J, the gap between germline ends came to 6 bases. CDR3 loop: CASSLTVTGELFF. The CDR3 nucleotides read TGCGCCAGCAGCTTAACCGTCACCGGGGAGCTGTTTTTT. Supplemented by reference TRBV5-1 and TRBJ2-2, the full variable domain reads KAGVTQTPRYLIKTRGQQVTLSCSPISGHRSVSWYQQTPGQGLQFLFEYFSETQRNKGNFPGRFSGRQFSNSRSEMNVSTLELGDSALYLCASSLTVTGELFFGEGSRLTVL.

V and J are TRBV6-2 or TRBV6-3 and TRBJ1-4, with unresolved D. Germline V gene data show CDR1 as MNHEY and CDR2 as SVGEGT. The CDR3 is made up of 13 amino acids. Trimming removed 6 bases at V and 5 bases at J, with 10 bases between. The CDR3 bases are TGTGCCAGCAGCGAACTCTTAAATGAAAAACTGTTTTTT. It translates to CASSELLNEKLFF.

V is TRBV7-6 and J is TRBJ2-1, with D unresolved. Germline values: CDR1 SGHVS, CDR2 FNYEAQ. There are 16 residues in the CDR3. V gave up 5 bases and J gave up 5 bases, with 19 bases separating them. CDR3 nucleotides: TGTGCCAGCAGCCCCTTCCGGGCCGACGTGAACAATGAGCAGTTCTTC. It translates to CASSPFRADVNNEQFF.

This clone was picked up one time. J is TRBJ1-1 and V is TRBV5-1; possibly TRBD1 for D (6 bases). The CDR3 is 15 amino acids. Germline CDR1 and CDR2: SGHRS and YFSETQ. Trimming removed 2 bases from V and 0 bases from J, with 11 bases in between. CDR3 DNA: TGCGCCAGCAGCTTAAGGACAGCCATGAACACTGAAGCTTTCTTT. Protein: CASSLRTAMNTEAFF.

This sequence joins TRBV5-4 and TRBJ2-3, with TRBD2 matching over 12 bases. CDR3 size: 18 residues. Trimming cost V 0 bases and J 0 bases; bases outside gene matches: 5. Germline CDR1 and CDR2: SGHNT and YYREEE (reference sequence). The DNA of the CDR3 is TGTGCCAGCAGCTTGGACCTAGCGGGGGGGACTAGCACAGATACGCAGTATTTT. Protein product: CASSLDLAGGTSTDTQYF.

The rearrangement joins TRBV4-1 to TRBJ2-2; D is perhaps TRBD1 (5 bases). Trimming shortened V by 0 bases and J by 6 bases, and 17 bases separated the two germline ends. Per germline, CDR1 MGHRA and CDR2 YSYEKL. CDR3 size: 17 residues. The CDR3 DNA follows: TGCGCCAGCAGCCAAGAGGGAAGGCTAGGGGTAGCCGGGGAGCTGTTTTTT. Amino acid sequence: CASSQEGRLGVAGELFF.

This chain links TRBV18 with TRBJ1-5; D gene ambiguous. Germline V gene data show CDR1 as KGHSH and CDR2 as LQKENI. V dropped 0 bases and J dropped 5 bases, with 8 bases sitting between them. This CDR3 has 14 residues. The CDR3, as DNA: TGTGCCAGCTCACCACCAGGGAGCGATCAGCCCCAGCATTTT. Protein product: CASSPPGSDQPQHF.